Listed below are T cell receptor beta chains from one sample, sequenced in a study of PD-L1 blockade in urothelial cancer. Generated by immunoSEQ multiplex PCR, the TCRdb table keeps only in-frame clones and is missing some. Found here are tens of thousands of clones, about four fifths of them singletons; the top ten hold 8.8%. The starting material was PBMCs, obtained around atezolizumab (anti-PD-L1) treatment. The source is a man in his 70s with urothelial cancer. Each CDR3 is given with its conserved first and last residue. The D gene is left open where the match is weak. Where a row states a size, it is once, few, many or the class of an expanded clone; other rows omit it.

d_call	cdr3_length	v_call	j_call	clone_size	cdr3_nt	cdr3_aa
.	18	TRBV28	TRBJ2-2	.	TGTGCCAGCAGTCTAACCCCGCTGCGAGGCTTGAACACCGGGGAGCTGTTTTTT	CASSLTPLRGLNTGELFF
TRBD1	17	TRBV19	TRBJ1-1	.	TGTGCCAGTAGTCCCGAGGGACAGGGGGCGAGTAGAACTGAAGCTTTCTTT	CASSPEGQGASRTEAFF
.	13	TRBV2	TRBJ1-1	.	TGTGCCAGCCGAACAGGGAGGGGCACTGAAGCTTTCTTT	CASRTGRGTEAFF
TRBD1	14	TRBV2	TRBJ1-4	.	TGTGCCAGCAGCGGGGACAGGTTTAATGAAAAACTGTTTTTT	CASSGDRFNEKLFF
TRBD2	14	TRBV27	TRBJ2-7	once	TGTGCCAGCAGTCGGACTAGCGGGATCTACGAGCAGTACTTC	CASSRTSGIYEQYF
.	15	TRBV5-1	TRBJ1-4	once	TGCGCCAGCAGCTTCGCAGGGGAAACTAATGAAAAACTGTTTTTT	CASSFAGETNEKLFF
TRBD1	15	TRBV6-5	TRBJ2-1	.	TGTGCCAGCAGTTACGGGGGACAGGGAGTCGGTGAGCAGTTCTTC	CASSYGGQGVGEQFF
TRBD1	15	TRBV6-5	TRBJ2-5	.	TGTGCCAGCAGTTACGGACAGGGGTATTCAGAGACCCAGTACTTC	CASSYGQGYSETQYF
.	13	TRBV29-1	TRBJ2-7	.	TGCAGCGTTGAAACAGGGCTCTCCTACGAGCAGTACTTC	CSVETGLSYEQYF
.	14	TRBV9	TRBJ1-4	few	TGTGCCAGCAGCGCATCAGGGTCTAATGAAAAACTGTTTTTT	CASSASGSNEKLFF
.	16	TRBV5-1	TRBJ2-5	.	TGCGCCAGCAGCTTGTCCCTCAGTTTTTTCCAAGAGACCCAGTACTTC	CASSLSLSFFQETQYF
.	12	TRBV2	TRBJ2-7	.	TGTGCCTCCGCACAGGGTACCTACGAGCAGTACTTC	CASAQGTYEQYF
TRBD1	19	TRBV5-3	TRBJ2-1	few	TGTGCCAGAAGCTTGAAAGAGACAGGGTCGTCCTCTCGATACAATGAGCAGTTCTTC	CARSLKETGSSSRYNEQFF
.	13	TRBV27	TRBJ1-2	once	TGTGCCAGCAGTTTGACGGGGTTCTATGGCTACACCTTC	CASSLTGFYGYTF
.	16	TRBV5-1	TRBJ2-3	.	TGCGCCAGCAGCTTGGGGTGGACAGCTAGCACAGATACGCAGTATTTT	CASSLGWTASTDTQYF
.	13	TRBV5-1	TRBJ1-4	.	TGCGCCAGCAGCTTGGATCAGAATGAAAAACTGTTTTTT	CASSLDQNEKLFF
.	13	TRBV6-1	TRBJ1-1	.	TGTGCCAGCAGTTCCGAAGCAGGGACTGAAGCTTTCTTT	CASSSEAGTEAFF
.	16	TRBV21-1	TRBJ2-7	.	TGTGCCAGCAGCACCCTTAGACAGGTGGTGAGCTACGAGCAGTACTTC	CASSTLRQVVSYEQYF
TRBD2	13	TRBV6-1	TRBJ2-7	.	TGTGCCAGCAGTGAGCGGGAGGGGTTCGAGCAGTACTTC	CASSEREGFEQYF
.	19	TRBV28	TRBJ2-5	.	TGTGCCAGCAGCCCGATCCTAGCGTTAAGTATTGGTGGACAAGAGACCCAGTACTTC	CASSPILALSIGGQETQYF
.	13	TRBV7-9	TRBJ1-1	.	TGTGCCAGCAGCTTTACGACAGGCACTGAAGCTTTCTTT	CASSFTTGTEAFF